A few counts support the clone carrying this T cell receptor (beta chain). Germline V CDR1 and CDR2: SGHRS, YFSETQ. Trimming removed 0 bases from V and 2 bases from J, with 7 bases in between. CDR3 length: 14 amino acids. These data are taken from a study of T cell responses to AZD1222 COVID-19 vaccine. The method was immunoSEQ multiplex PCR; TCRdb's version includes in-frame clones alone and lacks a portion of them. Of fewer than 90,000 clones in the sample, just over 85% are singletons; the top ten hold approximately 5.6%. The rearrangement links TRBV5-1 to TRBJ2-3; D remains ambiguous. The receptor was isolated from an adult who received the AZD1222 COVID-19 vaccine. The sample consisted of peripheral blood, taken 28 days after the second AZD1222 dose. The CDR3 bases are TGCGCCAGCAGCTTGGTACTTTCCACAGATACGCAGTATTTT. This translates into CASSLVLSTDTQYF.